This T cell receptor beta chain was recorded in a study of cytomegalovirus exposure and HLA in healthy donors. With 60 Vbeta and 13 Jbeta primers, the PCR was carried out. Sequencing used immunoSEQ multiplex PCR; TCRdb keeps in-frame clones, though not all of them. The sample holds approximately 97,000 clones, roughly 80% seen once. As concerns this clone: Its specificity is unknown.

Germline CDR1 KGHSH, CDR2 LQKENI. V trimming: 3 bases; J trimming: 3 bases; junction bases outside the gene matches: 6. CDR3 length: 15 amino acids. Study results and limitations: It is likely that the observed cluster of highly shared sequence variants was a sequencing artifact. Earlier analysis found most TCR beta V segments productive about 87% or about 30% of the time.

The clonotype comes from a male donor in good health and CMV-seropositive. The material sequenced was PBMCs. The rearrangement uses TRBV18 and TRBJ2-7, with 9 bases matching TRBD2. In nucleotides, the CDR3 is TGTGCCAGCTCACCCCAGCCGACTAGCGGCTACGAGCAGTACTTC. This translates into CASSPQPTSGYEQYF.